Sequencing of this T cell receptor (beta chain) was carried out in a study of T cell responses to AZD1222 COVID-19 vaccine. General observations from the study: The donor cohort was predominantly white British with a female majority, and clonal diversity may have been underestimated. A rise in Spike-specific TCR breadth and depth followed two AZD1222 doses. Just a handful of people given AZD1222 tested seropositive at baseline. The span of vaccine-associated CD4 TCRs extended across spike, with dominance at 160-218 and 743-854.

On this clone itself: Its specificity is unknown.

Per germline, CDR1 SNHLY and CDR2 FYNNEI. CDR3 length: 13 amino acids. Trimming removed 1 base from V and 3 bases from J, with 4 bases in between. Repertoires were generated with immunoSEQ multiplex PCR, while TCRdb's copy carries only in-frame clones and drops some. The profile shows 150,000 to 200,000 clones, 85% to 95% of them singletons. The chain combines TRBV2 with TRBJ1-5, with D hard to call. The clonotype comes from an adult in good health. The specimen was peripheral blood, collected on day 0 of AZD1222 vaccination. The CDR3 loop reads CASSEEVNQPQHF. In DNA form, the CDR3 reads TGTGCCAGCAGTGAAGAGGTCAATCAGCCCCAGCATTTT.